Sequencing of this T cell receptor (delta chain) was carried out in a study of γδ T cells in repeated Plasmodium falciparum infection. For the study at large: Sampling occurred at baseline, pre-infection for selected infections, and 21 days post-infection. Some Malian samples span acute malaria episodes; others come from no-transmission periods.

TCRdb reanalysed the multiplex PCR reads via CATT. The sample lists roughly 86,000 delta-chain clones; over 1.3% were seen once. Gammadelta T cells were flow-sorted from PBMC into Vgamma9/Vdelta2+ and Vdelta2-negative populations for bulk analysis. Remarks on this clone: The mismatch at residue 10 between this DNA's translation and the TCRdb protein of a much larger clone likely reflects a read error; the protein shown is translated from the DNA.

CDR3 length: 14 amino acids. Per the germline V gene, CDR1 is TVYSNPD and CDR2 is GDNSRS (reference sequence). Trimming removed 2 bases from V and 8 bases from J; junction bases left unmatched: 8. The specimen sequenced was gamma-delta T cells from blood. This sequence was found in a pool of human donors (malaria-infected and uninfected, not separated). V and J are TRDV3 and TRDJ1, with 13 positions matching TRDD3. CDR3 protein: CAFSNWGIRAKLIF. In DNA, the CDR3 is TGTGCCTTTTCTAACTGGGGGATACGAGCCAAACTCATCTTT.